This T cell receptor (beta chain) was retrieved from a study of beta chain features in type 1 diabetes. Expressed TCRB transcripts got sequenced, as all isolated RNA was reverse transcribed. Generated by immunoSEQ multiplex PCR, the TCRdb table keeps only in-frame clones and is missing some. The table lists some 100,000 clones, 30% to 40% of them singletons. This CDR3 spans 14 amino acids. CDR1 MDHEN and CDR2 SYDVKM come from the germline V gene. V was pared by 2 bases and J by 7 bases, with 15 bases between. The chain couples TRBV28 to TRBJ2-7, with a possible D match to TRBD2 (5 bases). The sample consisted of stem cell memory CD4+ T cells from blood. The TCR comes from a young woman in good health. In DNA, the CDR3 is TGTGCCAGCAGTTTAGCCTCTGCACTAGGAGAGCAGTACTTC. Translation: CASSLASALGEQYF.